This TCR beta chain was sequenced for a study of OX40 agonist ivuxolimab in advanced cancers. Method: immunoSEQ multiplex PCR; TCRdb's copy keeps in-frame clones and lacks some. The profile shows about 58,000 clones, around four fifths of them singletons. V shed 5 bases and J shed 12 bases, with 20 bases lying between them. Germline lookup yields CDR1 SGHRS and CDR2 YFSETQ. This CDR3 region has 13 residues. Source: CD4+ or CD8+ T cells sorted from blood, taken in a trial of the OX40 agonist ivuxolimab. The clonotype comes from an adult with an advanced solid tumor such as melanoma, head and neck, liver or kidney cancer. This sequence joins TRBV5-1 and TRBJ1-2, with D possibly matching TRBD1 (5 bases). Written as DNA, the CDR3 is TGCGCCAGCAGGCCAATGGAGGGAGGGGCTCACACCTTC. This translates into CASRPMEGGAHTF. Full variable domain (outside the CDR3, taken from reference TRBV5-1 and TRBJ1-2): KAGVTQTPRYLIKTRGQQVTLSCSPISGHRSVSWYQQTPGQGLQFLFEYFSETQRNKGNFPGRFSGRQFSNSRSEMNVSTLELGDSALYLCASRPMEGGAHTFGSGTRLTVV.